This T cell receptor (beta chain) was found in a study of cytotoxic CD8 clonotypes in ibrutinib-treated CLL. Study at large: Partial response occurred in some 25 patients and complete response in 2; at median around 5.5 years, approximately 14 remained remitted and some twelve progressed. Whole-study results and caveats: Sustained-remission and progressing patients had unequal sampling times. Public clonotypes proved infrequent, and on treatment they shrank or remained steady. Clonality increased at ibrutinib response and stayed stable in sustained remission. At progression, however, it fell back toward baseline.

Assay used: immunoSEQ multiplex PCR; TCRdb lists only in-frame clones, some missing. This sample yields about 160,000 clones, of which about 84% are seen a single time; 4.6% belongs to the top ten. Between the trimmed V and J ends, which lost 7 bases and 4 bases, there was a span of 19 bases. The CDR3 is 15 amino acids. From germline, CDR1 is MDHEN and CDR2 SYDVKM. As for this clone: Its antigen remains unknown.

This specimen consisted of PBMCs, obtained after 24 months of ibrutinib treatment. The TCR originated in a human donor with chronic lymphocytic leukemia. The gene calls are TRBV28 and TRBJ1-1; D is possibly TRBD1 (5 bases). CDR3 loop: CASTLRLAGTTEAFF. CDR3 sequence (DNA): TGTGCCAGCACCCTTAGGTTGGCAGGGACCACTGAAGCTTTCTTT.